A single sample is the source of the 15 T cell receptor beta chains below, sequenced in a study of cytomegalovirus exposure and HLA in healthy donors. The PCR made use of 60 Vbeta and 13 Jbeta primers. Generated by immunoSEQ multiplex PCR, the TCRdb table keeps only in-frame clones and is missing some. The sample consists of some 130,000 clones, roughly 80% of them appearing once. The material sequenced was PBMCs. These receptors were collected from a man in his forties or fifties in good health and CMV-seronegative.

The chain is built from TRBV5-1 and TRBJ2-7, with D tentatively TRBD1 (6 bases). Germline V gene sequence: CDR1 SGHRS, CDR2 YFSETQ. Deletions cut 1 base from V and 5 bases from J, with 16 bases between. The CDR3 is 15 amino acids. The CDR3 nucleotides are TGCGCCAGCAGCTTGACCAAACAGGGTCGGGACGAGCAGTACTTC. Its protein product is CASSLTKQGRDEQYF. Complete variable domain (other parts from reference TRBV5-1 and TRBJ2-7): KAGVTQTPRYLIKTRGQQVTLSCSPISGHRSVSWYQQTPGQGLQFLFEYFSETQRNKGNFPGRFSGRQFSNSRSEMNVSTLELGDSALYLCASSLTKQGRDEQYFGPGTRLTVT.

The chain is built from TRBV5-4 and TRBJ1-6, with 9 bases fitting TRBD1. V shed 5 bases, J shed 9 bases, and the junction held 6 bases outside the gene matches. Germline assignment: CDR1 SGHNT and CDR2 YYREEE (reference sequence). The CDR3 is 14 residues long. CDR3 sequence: CASSHDRGSSPLHF. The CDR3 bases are TGTGCCAGCAGTCACGACAGGGGGAGTTCACCCCTCCACTTT.

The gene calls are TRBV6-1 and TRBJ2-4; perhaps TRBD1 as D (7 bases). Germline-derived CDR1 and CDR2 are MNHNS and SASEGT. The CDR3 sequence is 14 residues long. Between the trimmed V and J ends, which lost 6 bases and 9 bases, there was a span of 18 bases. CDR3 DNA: TGTGCCAGCAGCAGGGCCAGGGGGGAGGTCATTCAGTACTTC. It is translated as CASSRARGEVIQYF.

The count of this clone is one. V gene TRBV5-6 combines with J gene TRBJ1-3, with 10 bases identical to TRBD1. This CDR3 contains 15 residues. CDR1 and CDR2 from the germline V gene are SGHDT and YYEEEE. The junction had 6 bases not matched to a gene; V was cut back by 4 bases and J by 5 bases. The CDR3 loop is CASSETTGGRNTIYF. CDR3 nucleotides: TGTGCCAGCAGCGAGACGACAGGGGGCAGAAACACCATATATTTT. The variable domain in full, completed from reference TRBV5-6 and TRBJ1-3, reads DAGVTQSPTHLIKTRGQQVTLRCSPKSGHDTVSWYQQALGQGPQFIFQYYEEEERQRGNFPDRFSGHQFPNYSSELNVNALLLGDSALYLCASSETTGGRNTIYFGEGSWLTVV.

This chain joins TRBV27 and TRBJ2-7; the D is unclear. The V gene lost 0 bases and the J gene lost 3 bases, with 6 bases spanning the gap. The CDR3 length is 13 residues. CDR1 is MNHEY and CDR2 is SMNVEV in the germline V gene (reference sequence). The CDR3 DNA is TGTGCCAGCAGTTTATCGAACTACTACGAGCAGTACTTC. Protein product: CASSLSNYYEQYF.

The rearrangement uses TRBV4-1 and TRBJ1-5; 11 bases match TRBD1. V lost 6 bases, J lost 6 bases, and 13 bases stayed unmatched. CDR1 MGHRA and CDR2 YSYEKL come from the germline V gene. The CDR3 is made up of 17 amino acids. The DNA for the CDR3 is TGCGCCAGCAGACAGATACTCCCGGGACAGGGGGTTCAGCCCCAGCATTTT. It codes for CASRQILPGQGVQPQHF.

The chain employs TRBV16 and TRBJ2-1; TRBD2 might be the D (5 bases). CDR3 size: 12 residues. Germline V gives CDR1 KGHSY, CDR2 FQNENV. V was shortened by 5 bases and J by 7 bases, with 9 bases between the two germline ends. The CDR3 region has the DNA TGTGCCAGCAGCGGACTTTTGAATGAGCAGTTCTTC. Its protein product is CASSGLLNEQFF.

The CDR3 reads CASSQEAGSGANVLTF. As DNA, the CDR3 is TGCGCCAGCAGCCAAGAAGCGGGCTCTGGGGCCAACGTCCTGACTTTC. The rearrangement joins TRBV4-1 to TRBJ2-6; D may be TRBD2 (6 bases). The CDR3 length is 16 residues. Trimming removed 0 bases from V and 0 bases from J, with 6 bases in between. Per germline, CDR1 MGHRA and CDR2 YSYEKL.

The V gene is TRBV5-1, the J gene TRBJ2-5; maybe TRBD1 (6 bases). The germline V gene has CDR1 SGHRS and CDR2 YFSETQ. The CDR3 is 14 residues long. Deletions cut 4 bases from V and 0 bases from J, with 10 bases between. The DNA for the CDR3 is TGCGCCAGCAGCGCCGGGACAAACCAAGAGACCCAGTACTTC. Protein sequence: CASSAGTNQETQYF.

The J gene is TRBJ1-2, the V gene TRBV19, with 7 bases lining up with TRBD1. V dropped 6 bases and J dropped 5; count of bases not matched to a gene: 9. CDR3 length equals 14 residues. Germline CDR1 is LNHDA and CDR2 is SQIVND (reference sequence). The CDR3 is CASRTGALQYGYTF. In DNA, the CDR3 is TGTGCCAGTAGAACAGGGGCTCTTCAGTATGGCTACACCTTC.

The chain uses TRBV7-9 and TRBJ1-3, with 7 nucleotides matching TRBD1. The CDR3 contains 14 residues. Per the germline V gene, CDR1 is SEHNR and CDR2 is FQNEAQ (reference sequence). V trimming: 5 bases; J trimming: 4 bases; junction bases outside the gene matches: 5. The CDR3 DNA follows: TGTGCCAGCAGCCCTCCAGGGGGGGGAAACACCATATATTTT. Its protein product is CASSPPGGGNTIYF.

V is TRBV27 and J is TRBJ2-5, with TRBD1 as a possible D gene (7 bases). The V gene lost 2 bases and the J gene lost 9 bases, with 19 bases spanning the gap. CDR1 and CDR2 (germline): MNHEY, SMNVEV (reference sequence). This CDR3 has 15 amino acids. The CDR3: CASSLRQGGPGAQYF. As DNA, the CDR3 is TGTGCCAGCAGTTTACGGCAGGGGGGCCCTGGGGCCCAGTACTTC.

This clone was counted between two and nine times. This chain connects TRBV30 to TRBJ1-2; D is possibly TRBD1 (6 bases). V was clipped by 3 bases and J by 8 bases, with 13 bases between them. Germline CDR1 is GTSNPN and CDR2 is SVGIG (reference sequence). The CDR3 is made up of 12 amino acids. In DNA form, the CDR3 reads TGTGCCTGGAGCCCCCACAGGGAAGGCTACACCTTC. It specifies CAWSPHREGYTF.

CDR3 amino acids: CASSPSSGATYEQYF. The CDR3 region has the DNA TGTGCCAGCAGTCCATCTAGCGGGGCCACCTACGAGCAGTACTTC. The chain joins TRBV6-5 to TRBJ2-7, with 9 bases aligning to TRBD2. The CDR3 has 15 residues. V lost 5 bases to trimming and J lost 2 bases; unmatched junction nucleotides: 7. CDR1 and CDR2 from the germline V gene are MNHEY and SVGAGI.

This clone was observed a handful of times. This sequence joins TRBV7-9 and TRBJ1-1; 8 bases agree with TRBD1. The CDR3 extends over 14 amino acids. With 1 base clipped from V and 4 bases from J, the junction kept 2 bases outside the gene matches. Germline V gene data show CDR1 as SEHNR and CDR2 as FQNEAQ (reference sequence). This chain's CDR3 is CASSLGQGATEAFF. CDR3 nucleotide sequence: TGTGCCAGCAGCTTAGGGCAGGGGGCCACTGAAGCTTTCTTT.